This TCR beta chain derives from a study of T cell repertoires in cytomegalovirus infection. Across the whole study: Public TCR beta signatures were indicative of both CMV infection and a matching HLA type. Study-level points and caveats: HLA-C-restricted CMV-specific TCR beta clonotypes were dominant in the ex vivo response. CMV carriers with the relevant HLA were identified by cumulative public TCR beta family frequency.

This clonotype turned up a few times. What it recognizes is unknown. The CDR3 is made up of 16 amino acids. The germline V gene encodes CDR1 MNHEY and CDR2 SVGEGT. J gave up 2 bases and V 7 bases, and 7 bases lay outside the gene matches. MiXCR, applied by TCRdb to the reads, yields one record per CDR3 protein. The sample has roughly 570,000 distinct CDR3 sequences; 40% are singletons. The source material was cultured PBMCs, sampled from culture after CMV antigen stimulation. The sequence came from a human donor in good health (CMV status not recorded). Some clones in this sample may be carry-over from other donors' samples. The rearrangement uses TRBV6-2 or TRBV6-3 and TRBJ2-2, with 10 nucleotides matching TRBD2. The CDR3 is CASKKPSGRNTGELFF. The CDR3 bases are TGTGCCAGCAAGAAACCTAGCGGGAGAAACACCGGGGAGCTGTTTTTT.